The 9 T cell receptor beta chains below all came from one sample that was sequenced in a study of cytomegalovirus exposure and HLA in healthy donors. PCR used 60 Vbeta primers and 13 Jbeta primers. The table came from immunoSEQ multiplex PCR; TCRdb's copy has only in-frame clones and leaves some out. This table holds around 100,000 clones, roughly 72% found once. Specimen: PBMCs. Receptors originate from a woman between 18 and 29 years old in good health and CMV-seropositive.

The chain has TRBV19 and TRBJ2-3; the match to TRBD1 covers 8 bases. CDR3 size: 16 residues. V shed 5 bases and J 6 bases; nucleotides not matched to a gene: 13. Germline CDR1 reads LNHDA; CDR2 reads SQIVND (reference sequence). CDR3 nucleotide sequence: TGTGCCAGTAGTGGTCGGAGACAGGGGAACATCGATACGCAGTATTTT. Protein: CASSGRRQGNIDTQYF.

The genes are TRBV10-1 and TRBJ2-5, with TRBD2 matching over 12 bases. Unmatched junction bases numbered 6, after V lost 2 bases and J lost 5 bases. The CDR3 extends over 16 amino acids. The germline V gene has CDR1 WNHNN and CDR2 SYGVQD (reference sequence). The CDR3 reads CASSEEASGRAETQYF. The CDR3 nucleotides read TGCGCCAGCAGTGAGGAGGCTAGCGGGAGGGCCGAGACCCAGTACTTC.

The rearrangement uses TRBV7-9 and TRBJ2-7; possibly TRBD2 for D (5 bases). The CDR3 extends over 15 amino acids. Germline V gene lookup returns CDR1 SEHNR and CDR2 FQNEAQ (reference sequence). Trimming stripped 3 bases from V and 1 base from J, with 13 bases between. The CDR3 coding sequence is TGTGCCAGCAGCTTCCCTCTCTCGGGGTCCTACGAGCAGTACTTC. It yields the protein CASSFPLSGSYEQYF. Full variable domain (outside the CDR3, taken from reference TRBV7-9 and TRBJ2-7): DTGVSQNPRHKITKRGQNVTFRCDPISEHNRLYWYRQTLGQGPEFLTYFQNEAQLEKSRLLSDRFSAERPKGSFSTLEIQRTEQGDSAMYLCASSFPLSGSYEQYFGPGTRLTVT.

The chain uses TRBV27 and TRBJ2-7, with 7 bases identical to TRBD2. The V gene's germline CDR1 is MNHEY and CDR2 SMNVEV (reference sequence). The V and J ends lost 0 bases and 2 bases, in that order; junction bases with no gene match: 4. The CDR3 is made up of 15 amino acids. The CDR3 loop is CASSLSAGAAYEQYF. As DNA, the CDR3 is TGTGCCAGCAGTTTATCGGCGGGAGCGGCCTACGAGCAGTACTTC.

The CDR3: CASSPQDLIGGNQPQHF. The CDR3 nucleotides read TGCGCCAGCAGCCCCCAGGACCTGATAGGGGGCAATCAGCCCCAGCATTTT. V usage is TRBV4-1 and J usage is TRBJ1-5; maybe TRBD1 (5 bases). The germline V gene has CDR1 MGHRA and CDR2 YSYEKL. The CDR3 spans 17 residues. Trimming cost V 4 bases and J 2 bases, with 18 bases left between them.

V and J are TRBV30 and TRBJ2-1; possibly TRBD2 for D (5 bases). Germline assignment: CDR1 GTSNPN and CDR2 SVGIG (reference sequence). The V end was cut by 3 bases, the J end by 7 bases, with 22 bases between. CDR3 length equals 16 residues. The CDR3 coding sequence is TGTGCCTGGAGACCGCTCTCGGCGGGTAGTTTGAATGAGCAGTTCTTC. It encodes CAWRPLSAGSLNEQFF.

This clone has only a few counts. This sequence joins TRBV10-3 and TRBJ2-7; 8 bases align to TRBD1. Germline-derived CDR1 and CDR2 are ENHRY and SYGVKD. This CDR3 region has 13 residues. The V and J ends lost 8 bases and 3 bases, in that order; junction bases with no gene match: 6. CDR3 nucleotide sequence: TGTGCCATCGGTAGGACAGGGAACTACGAGCAGTACTTC. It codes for CAIGRTGNYEQYF.

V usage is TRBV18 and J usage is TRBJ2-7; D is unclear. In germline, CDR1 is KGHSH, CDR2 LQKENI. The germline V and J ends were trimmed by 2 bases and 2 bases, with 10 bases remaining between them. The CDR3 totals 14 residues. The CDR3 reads CASSPLGRTYEQYF. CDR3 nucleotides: TGTGCCAGCTCACCATTGGGCCGAACCTACGAGCAGTACTTC.

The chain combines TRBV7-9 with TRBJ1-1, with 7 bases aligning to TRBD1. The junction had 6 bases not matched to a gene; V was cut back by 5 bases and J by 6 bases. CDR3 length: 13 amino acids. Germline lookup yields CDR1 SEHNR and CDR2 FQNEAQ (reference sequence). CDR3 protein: CASSRTDRAEAFF. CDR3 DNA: TGTGCCAGCAGCCGAACCGACAGGGCTGAAGCTTTCTTT.